This entry is about one TCR beta chain. This entry belongs to a study of blood T cell repertoires in COVID-19. The overall study: Samples representing acute and convalescent COVID-19 were sourced from the United States, Italy and Spain.

Measured with immunoSEQ multiplex PCR; TCRdb has only the in-frame clones, and not every one. The data contain about 150,000 clones, approximately 78% of them singletons. The V gene end was trimmed by 7 bases and the J gene end by 9 bases; junction bases not matched to a gene: 7. The length of the CDR3 is 13 residues. CDR1 is WSHSY, CDR2 SAAADI, per germline. The TCR sequence derives from a human donor with acute or convalescent COVID-19. The donor label of this sample is uncertain. The rearrangement links TRBV10-2 to TRBJ2-1; 9 nucleotides align to TRBD1. Sequencing was done on a sample of peripheral blood. The CDR3 loop reads CASTRTGVGEQFF. The CDR3 DNA follows: TGCGCCAGCACCCGGACAGGGGTCGGTGAGCAGTTCTTC.